Presented here are 28 T cell receptor beta chains from one specimen sequenced in a study of CD8 T cells in ankylosing spondylitis. Study-wide points: Made up of about eight highly homologous variants, a TCR beta motif appeared characteristic of ankylosing spondylitis blood.

The antigens for these receptors are not known. MiXCR, run by TCRdb on the 5' RACE reads, gives a single entry per CDR3 protein. The sample carries hundreds of thousands of distinct CDR3 sequences, over 9.5% recorded once. The sample comprised blood, either unsorted or a sorted T cell fraction (not recorded which). Receptors were obtained from a male donor with ankylosing spondylitis.

This clonotype was recorded at least ten times. J is TRBJ2-7 and V is TRBV29-1; 13 bases match TRBD2. J lost 0 bases, V lost 3 bases, and 14 bases had no gene match. Per germline, CDR1 SQVTM and CDR2 ANQGSEA. The CDR3 contains 19 residues. The CDR3 reads CSVEYPVGLAGLNSYEQYF. In nucleotides, the CDR3 is TGCAGCGTTGAGTACCCGGTGGGACTAGCGGGGCTCAACTCCTACGAGCAGTACTTC.

This clonotype was seen only a few times. This CDR3 is CSATDRGDEAFF. The CDR3 DNA is TGCAGTGCTACCGACAGGGGGGATGAAGCTTTCTTT. The chain links TRBV20-1 to TRBJ1-1, with 9 bases identical to TRBD1. The CDR3 is 12 residues long. Germline loops: CDR1 DFQATT, CDR2 SNEGSKA (reference sequence). V was pared by 4 bases and J by 7 bases, with 4 bases of the junction left unmatched.

This chain joins TRBV6-1 and TRBJ2-3; tentative D call: TRBD2 (5 bases). Germline V gene sequence: CDR1 MNHNS, CDR2 SASEGT. This CDR3 is built from 14 residues. With 8 bases removed from V and 2 bases from J, the gap between germline ends came to 14 bases. CDR3 loop: CASRRVPSTDTQYF. The CDR3, as DNA: TGTGCCAGCCGGCGGGTTCCTTCCACAGATACGCAGTATTTT.

J is TRBJ1-2 and V is TRBV4-3, with TRBD1 identical over 8 bases. The ends lost 0 bases at V and 6 bases at J; junction bases unmatched: 9. Germline CDR1 and CDR2: LGHNA and YSLEER. The CDR3 contains 16 residues. CDR3: CASSQENSRQGHGYTF. The CDR3, as DNA: TGCGCCAGCAGCCAAGAAAATTCACGACAGGGGCATGGCTACACCTTC.

Only a few counts were recorded for this clonotype. The rearrangement joins TRBV11-1 to TRBJ2-7; TRBD1 is a possible D gene (6 bases). Trimming took off 0 bases at V and 4 bases at J, with 10 bases between the two ends. Germline V CDR1 and CDR2: SGHAT, FQDESV (reference sequence). This CDR3 is built from 14 residues. CDR3 coding DNA: TGTGCCAGCAGCTTAGCGGGGGCAGTATACGAGCAGTACTTC. Translated: CASSLAGAVYEQYF.

The rearrangement joins TRBV11-2 to TRBJ1-5; D is ambiguous. The CDR3 extends over 14 amino acids. Germline CDR1 and CDR2: SGHAT and FQNNGV. V was pared by 3 bases and J by 4 bases, with 10 bases between. CDR3 in amino acids: CASSLAGINQPQHF. The CDR3, as DNA: TGTGCCAGCAGCTTGGCCGGGATAAATCAGCCCCAGCATTTT.

The table lists this clonotype with a few counts. The junction does not match germline at one end; this may be a read error. The rearrangement joins TRBV10-2 to TRBJ2-1; 14 bases are shared with TRBD2. The CDR3 runs to 15 residues. Germline V lookup: CDR1 WSHSY, CDR2 SAAADI. CDR3 nucleotides: TGCGCCAGCAGTGGATTTGCGGGACTAGCGGGAGAGCGGTTCTTC. The encoded protein is CASSGFAGLAGERFF.

This clonotype was observed a handful of times. This chain connects TRBV20-1 to TRBJ1-5; TRBD1 might be the D (5 bases). The germline V and J ends were trimmed by 4 bases and 5 bases, with 12 bases remaining between them. Looked up from germline, CDR1 is DFQATT and CDR2 is SNEGSKA (reference sequence). This CDR3 is 13 amino acids long. CDR3 residues: CSAKSDNDQPQHF. CDR3 DNA: TGCAGTGCTAAATCGGACAATGATCAGCCCCAGCATTTT.

This chain uses TRBV11-2 with TRBJ2-5; perhaps D is TRBD1 or TRBD2 (6 bases each). Germline CDR1 is SGHAT and CDR2 is FQNNGV. The CDR3 is made up of 19 amino acids. V was cut by 5 bases and J by 4 bases, with 29 bases left in between. The CDR3 reads CASSPRRIGGPQGGETQYF. The CDR3 coding sequence is TGTGCCAGCAGCCCCCGCAGGATTGGGGGGCCCCAAGGAGGAGAGACCCAGTACTTC.

V gene TRBV20-1 combines with J gene TRBJ2-7, with a tentative D call TRBD2 (6 bases). CDR3 length equals 13 residues. Germline V gene data show CDR1 as DFQATT and CDR2 as SNEGSKA (reference sequence). Trimming removed 1 base from V and 3 bases from J, with 10 bases in between. This CDR3 is CSARVAGNYEQYF. The CDR3 DNA is TGCAGTGCTAGAGTTGCGGGGAACTACGAGCAGTACTTC.

The rearrangement uses TRBV6-5 and TRBJ2-2; D is unresolved. The CDR3 length is 16 residues. From germline, CDR1 is MNHEY and CDR2 SVGAGI. The V end was cut by 0 bases, the J end by 6 bases, with 14 bases between. CDR3 bases: TGTGCCAGCAGTTACTCGACCATGCGGTTGGCCGGGGAGCTGTTTTTT. Protein product: CASSYSTMRLAGELFF.

This clonotype was observed at least ten times. The V and J genes are TRBV12-3 or TRBV12-4 and TRBJ2-6; D is unresolved. Trimming shortened V by 3 bases and J by 4 bases, and 4 bases separated the two germline ends. The CDR3 loop spans 13 amino acids. The chain's CDR3 is CASSFDGANVLTF. The CDR3 DNA reads TGTGCCAGCAGTTTCGACGGGGCCAACGTCCTGACTTTC.

This clonotype was recorded at least ten times. The J gene is TRBJ1-2, the V gene TRBV20-1, with D perhaps matching TRBD1 (5 bases). Trimming took off 7 bases at V and 3 bases at J, with 12 bases between the two ends. CDR1 and CDR2 from the germline V gene are DFQATT and SNEGSKA (reference sequence). The CDR3 contains 12 residues. The CDR3 region is CSVTSRDYGYTF. CDR3 nucleotides: TGCAGTGTCACATCCAGGGACTATGGCTACACCTTC.

The chain links TRBV2 to TRBJ1-5; perhaps TRBD1 as D (6 bases). The CDR3 extends over 13 amino acids. V lost 8 bases and J 6 bases, leaving 14 bases between the germline ends. The germline V gene has CDR1 SNHLY and CDR2 FYNNEI. The CDR3 region is CASRNRAGQPQHF. In nucleotides, the CDR3 is TGTGCCAGCCGGAACAGGGCGGGTCAGCCCCAGCATTTT.

The chain couples TRBV5-1 to TRBJ2-1, with D possibly matching TRBD1 (5 bases). Trimming removed 0 bases at V and 9 bases at J, with 19 bases between. The germline V gene has CDR1 SGHRS and CDR2 YFSETQ. CDR3 length equals 16 residues. The CDR3 reads CASSLALLQGISEQFF. The CDR3 nucleotides are TGCGCCAGCAGCTTGGCCCTCTTGCAGGGAATAAGTGAGCAGTTCTTC.

The table lists this clonotype with a few counts. The V and J genes are TRBV15 and TRBJ2-5; D is ambiguous. CDR3 length: 13 amino acids. The germline CDR1 and CDR2 sequences are LNHNV and YYDKDF (reference sequence). V was pared by 5 bases and J by 3 bases, with 10 bases between. In DNA form, the CDR3 reads TGTGCCACCAGCTTGCGGACGGAAGAGACCCAGTACTTC. This gives the protein CATSLRTEETQYF.

As for this clonotype: At one of its ends the junction is not consistent with the germline gene, which may arise from a read error. This rearrangement joins TRBV12-3 or TRBV12-4 to TRBJ2-2; D uncertain. The CDR3 sequence is 14 residues long. This CDR3 reads CANSKASLTGELFF. The CDR3, as DNA: TGTGCCAACAGTAAGGCCAGTCTCACCGGGGAGCTGTTTTTT.

This clonotype was observed a few times. The V call is TRBV3-1, the J call TRBJ2-1, with 13 nucleotides matching TRBD2. The length of the CDR3 is 19 residues. Trimming took 6 bases from V and 0 from J; bases not matched to a gene: 11. The germline gives CDR1 LGHDT, CDR2 YNNKEL (reference sequence). The CDR3 DNA reads TGTGCCAGCAGTCCAACCGGGACTAGCGGGACCGGCTCCTACAATGAGCAGTTCTTC. Translation: CASSPTGTSGTGSYNEQFF.

This chain connects TRBV7-9 to TRBJ2-7, with D unclear. V shed 1 base and J shed 7 bases, with 8 bases lying between them. The CDR3 consists of 12 residues. CDR1 and CDR2 from the germline V gene are SEHNR and FQNEAQ (reference sequence). The CDR3 bases are TGTGCCAGCAGCTTAGTTGTGGGGGAGCAGTACTTC. Protein product: CASSLVVGEQYF.

The chain employs TRBV4-3 and TRBJ2-4; D perhaps matches TRBD2 (5 bases). The germline gives CDR1 LGHNA, CDR2 YSLEER. Trimming pared 0 bases from V and 8 bases from J, leaving 14 bases between. The CDR3 has 15 amino acids. Here the CDR3 reads CASSQEGSAAHIQYF. In nucleotides, the CDR3 is TGCGCCAGCAGCCAAGAAGGTAGCGCGGCACACATTCAGTACTTC.

This clonotype was observed a few times. The rearrangement joins TRBV20-1 to TRBJ2-1; perhaps D is TRBD1 or TRBD2 (6 bases each). CDR1 is DFQATT and CDR2 is SNEGSKA in the germline V gene (reference sequence). The CDR3 consists of 17 residues. Between the trimmed V and J ends, which lost 0 bases and 3 bases, there was a span of 18 bases. The CDR3, as DNA: TGCAGTGCTAGAGACCCCAAGGAACAGGGAGGCTACAATGAGCAGTTCTTC. Protein product: CSARDPKEQGGYNEQFF.

At least ten counts were recorded for this clonotype. The chain is built from TRBV12-3 or TRBV12-4 and TRBJ1-1, with a weak D call TRBD1 (5 bases). This CDR3 spans 14 amino acids. The ends were cut back, 5 bases at V and 3 bases at J, with 13 bases in the middle. The CDR3 DNA reads as TGTGCCAGCAGTACCGACGGGGGGGACACTGAAGCTTTCTTT. Residues: CASSTDGGDTEAFF.

This clonotype was picked up many times. This chain's CDR3 is CSVDEWQYTQYF. CDR3 DNA sequence: TGCAGCGTTGATGAGTGGCAGTATACGCAGTATTTT. This chain uses TRBV29-1 with TRBJ2-3; unclear D gene. The CDR3 runs to 12 residues. The germline V gene encodes CDR1 SQVTM and CDR2 ANQGSEA. Trimming shortened V by 3 bases and J by 7 bases, and 11 bases separated the two germline ends.

In this sample, this clonotype turned up a few times. This chain links TRBV4-2 with TRBJ1-1, with D possibly being TRBD1 (5 bases). This CDR3 has 14 amino acids. Per the germline V gene, CDR1 is LGHNA and CDR2 is YNFKEQ. V lost 3 bases to trimming and J lost 5 bases, with 13 bases between them. In DNA, the CDR3 is TGTGCCAGCAGCCACCCCCAGGGCGGGACTGAAGCTTTCTTT. As protein: CASSHPQGGTEAFF.

This clonotype showed up many times. V and J are TRBV20-1 and TRBJ1-5; the D gene is possibly TRBD1 (5 bases). CDR1 is DFQATT and CDR2 is SNEGSKA in the germline V gene (reference sequence). The V end was cut by 5 bases, the J end by 4 bases, with 9 bases between. This CDR3 region has 12 residues. The CDR3 DNA sequence: TGCAGTGCTTGGGGGGGGAATCAGCCCCAGCATTTT. It is translated as CSAWGGNQPQHF.

This clonotype was seen a handful of times. The chain couples TRBV7-2 to TRBJ2-3; D perhaps matches TRBD2 (6 bases). The germline V gene encodes CDR1 SGHTA and CDR2 FQGNSA. The V and J ends lost 1 base and 4 bases respectively, with 15 bases between them. There are 16 residues in the CDR3. The CDR3 reads CASSLVWGLTADTQYF. CDR3 nucleotides: TGTGCCAGCAGCTTAGTTTGGGGACTCACAGCAGATACGCAGTATTTT.

In this sample, this clonotype turned up many times. The chain couples TRBV20-1 to TRBJ2-7, with D unresolved. Between the trimmed V and J ends, which lost 5 bases and 2 bases, there was a span of 7 bases. Germline V gene sequence: CDR1 DFQATT, CDR2 SNEGSKA (reference sequence). The CDR3 covers 11 residues. CDR3 in amino acids: CSAGEPYEQYF. The CDR3 DNA follows: TGCAGTGCTGGGGAACCCTACGAGCAGTACTTC.

This clonotype came up a few times. CDR3 DNA: TGCAGCGTTGAAGGGGGACTAGCGGACAAGCAGTTCTTC. It encodes CSVEGGLADKQFF. The chain combines TRBV29-1 with TRBJ2-1; 11 bases are a match to TRBD2. CDR1 SQVTM and CDR2 ANQGSEA come from the germline V gene. This CDR3 is built from 13 residues. J gave up 11 bases and V 1 base, and 4 bases lay outside the gene matches.